This T cell receptor (beta chain) came from a study of T cells in localized non-small cell lung cancer. Broader study findings: Heterogeneity remains possible, as sequencing covered one tumor region only.

Details on this clone: As yet, its antigen is unknown.

The CDR3 covers 14 residues. The V end lost 0 bases, the J end lost 0 bases, and 8 bases lay between the germline ends. CDR1 and CDR2 (germline): GTSNPN, SVGIG (reference sequence). Data came from immunoSEQ multiplex PCR; TCRdb stores just in-frame clones and leaves some out. The sample carries around 26,000 clones, under 95% recorded once. This sequence originates from a female donor over 55 with stage II squamous cell lung carcinoma. The specimen was peripheral blood, collected before any cancer treatment. This chain joins TRBV30 and TRBJ2-5; D is uncertain. The CDR3 DNA reads TGTGCCTGGAGTGTTAGCAGCCACCAAGAGACCCAGTACTTC. It specifies CAWSVSSHQETQYF.